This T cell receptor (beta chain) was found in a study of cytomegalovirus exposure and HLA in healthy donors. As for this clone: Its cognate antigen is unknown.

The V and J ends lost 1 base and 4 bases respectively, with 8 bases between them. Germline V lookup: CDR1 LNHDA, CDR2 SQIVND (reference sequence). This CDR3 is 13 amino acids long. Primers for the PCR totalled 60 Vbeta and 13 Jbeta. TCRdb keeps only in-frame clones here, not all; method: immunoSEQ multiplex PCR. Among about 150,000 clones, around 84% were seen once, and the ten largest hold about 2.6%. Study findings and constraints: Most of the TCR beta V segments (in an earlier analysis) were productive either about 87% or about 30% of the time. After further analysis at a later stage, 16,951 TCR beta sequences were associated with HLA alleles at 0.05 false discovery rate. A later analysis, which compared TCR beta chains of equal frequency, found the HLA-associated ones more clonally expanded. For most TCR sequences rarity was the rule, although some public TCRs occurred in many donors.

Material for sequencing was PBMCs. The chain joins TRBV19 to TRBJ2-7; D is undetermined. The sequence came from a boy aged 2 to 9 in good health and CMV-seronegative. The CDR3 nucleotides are TGTGCCAGTAGTATAGGATCGGTGTACGAGCAGTACTTC. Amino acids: CASSIGSVYEQYF.